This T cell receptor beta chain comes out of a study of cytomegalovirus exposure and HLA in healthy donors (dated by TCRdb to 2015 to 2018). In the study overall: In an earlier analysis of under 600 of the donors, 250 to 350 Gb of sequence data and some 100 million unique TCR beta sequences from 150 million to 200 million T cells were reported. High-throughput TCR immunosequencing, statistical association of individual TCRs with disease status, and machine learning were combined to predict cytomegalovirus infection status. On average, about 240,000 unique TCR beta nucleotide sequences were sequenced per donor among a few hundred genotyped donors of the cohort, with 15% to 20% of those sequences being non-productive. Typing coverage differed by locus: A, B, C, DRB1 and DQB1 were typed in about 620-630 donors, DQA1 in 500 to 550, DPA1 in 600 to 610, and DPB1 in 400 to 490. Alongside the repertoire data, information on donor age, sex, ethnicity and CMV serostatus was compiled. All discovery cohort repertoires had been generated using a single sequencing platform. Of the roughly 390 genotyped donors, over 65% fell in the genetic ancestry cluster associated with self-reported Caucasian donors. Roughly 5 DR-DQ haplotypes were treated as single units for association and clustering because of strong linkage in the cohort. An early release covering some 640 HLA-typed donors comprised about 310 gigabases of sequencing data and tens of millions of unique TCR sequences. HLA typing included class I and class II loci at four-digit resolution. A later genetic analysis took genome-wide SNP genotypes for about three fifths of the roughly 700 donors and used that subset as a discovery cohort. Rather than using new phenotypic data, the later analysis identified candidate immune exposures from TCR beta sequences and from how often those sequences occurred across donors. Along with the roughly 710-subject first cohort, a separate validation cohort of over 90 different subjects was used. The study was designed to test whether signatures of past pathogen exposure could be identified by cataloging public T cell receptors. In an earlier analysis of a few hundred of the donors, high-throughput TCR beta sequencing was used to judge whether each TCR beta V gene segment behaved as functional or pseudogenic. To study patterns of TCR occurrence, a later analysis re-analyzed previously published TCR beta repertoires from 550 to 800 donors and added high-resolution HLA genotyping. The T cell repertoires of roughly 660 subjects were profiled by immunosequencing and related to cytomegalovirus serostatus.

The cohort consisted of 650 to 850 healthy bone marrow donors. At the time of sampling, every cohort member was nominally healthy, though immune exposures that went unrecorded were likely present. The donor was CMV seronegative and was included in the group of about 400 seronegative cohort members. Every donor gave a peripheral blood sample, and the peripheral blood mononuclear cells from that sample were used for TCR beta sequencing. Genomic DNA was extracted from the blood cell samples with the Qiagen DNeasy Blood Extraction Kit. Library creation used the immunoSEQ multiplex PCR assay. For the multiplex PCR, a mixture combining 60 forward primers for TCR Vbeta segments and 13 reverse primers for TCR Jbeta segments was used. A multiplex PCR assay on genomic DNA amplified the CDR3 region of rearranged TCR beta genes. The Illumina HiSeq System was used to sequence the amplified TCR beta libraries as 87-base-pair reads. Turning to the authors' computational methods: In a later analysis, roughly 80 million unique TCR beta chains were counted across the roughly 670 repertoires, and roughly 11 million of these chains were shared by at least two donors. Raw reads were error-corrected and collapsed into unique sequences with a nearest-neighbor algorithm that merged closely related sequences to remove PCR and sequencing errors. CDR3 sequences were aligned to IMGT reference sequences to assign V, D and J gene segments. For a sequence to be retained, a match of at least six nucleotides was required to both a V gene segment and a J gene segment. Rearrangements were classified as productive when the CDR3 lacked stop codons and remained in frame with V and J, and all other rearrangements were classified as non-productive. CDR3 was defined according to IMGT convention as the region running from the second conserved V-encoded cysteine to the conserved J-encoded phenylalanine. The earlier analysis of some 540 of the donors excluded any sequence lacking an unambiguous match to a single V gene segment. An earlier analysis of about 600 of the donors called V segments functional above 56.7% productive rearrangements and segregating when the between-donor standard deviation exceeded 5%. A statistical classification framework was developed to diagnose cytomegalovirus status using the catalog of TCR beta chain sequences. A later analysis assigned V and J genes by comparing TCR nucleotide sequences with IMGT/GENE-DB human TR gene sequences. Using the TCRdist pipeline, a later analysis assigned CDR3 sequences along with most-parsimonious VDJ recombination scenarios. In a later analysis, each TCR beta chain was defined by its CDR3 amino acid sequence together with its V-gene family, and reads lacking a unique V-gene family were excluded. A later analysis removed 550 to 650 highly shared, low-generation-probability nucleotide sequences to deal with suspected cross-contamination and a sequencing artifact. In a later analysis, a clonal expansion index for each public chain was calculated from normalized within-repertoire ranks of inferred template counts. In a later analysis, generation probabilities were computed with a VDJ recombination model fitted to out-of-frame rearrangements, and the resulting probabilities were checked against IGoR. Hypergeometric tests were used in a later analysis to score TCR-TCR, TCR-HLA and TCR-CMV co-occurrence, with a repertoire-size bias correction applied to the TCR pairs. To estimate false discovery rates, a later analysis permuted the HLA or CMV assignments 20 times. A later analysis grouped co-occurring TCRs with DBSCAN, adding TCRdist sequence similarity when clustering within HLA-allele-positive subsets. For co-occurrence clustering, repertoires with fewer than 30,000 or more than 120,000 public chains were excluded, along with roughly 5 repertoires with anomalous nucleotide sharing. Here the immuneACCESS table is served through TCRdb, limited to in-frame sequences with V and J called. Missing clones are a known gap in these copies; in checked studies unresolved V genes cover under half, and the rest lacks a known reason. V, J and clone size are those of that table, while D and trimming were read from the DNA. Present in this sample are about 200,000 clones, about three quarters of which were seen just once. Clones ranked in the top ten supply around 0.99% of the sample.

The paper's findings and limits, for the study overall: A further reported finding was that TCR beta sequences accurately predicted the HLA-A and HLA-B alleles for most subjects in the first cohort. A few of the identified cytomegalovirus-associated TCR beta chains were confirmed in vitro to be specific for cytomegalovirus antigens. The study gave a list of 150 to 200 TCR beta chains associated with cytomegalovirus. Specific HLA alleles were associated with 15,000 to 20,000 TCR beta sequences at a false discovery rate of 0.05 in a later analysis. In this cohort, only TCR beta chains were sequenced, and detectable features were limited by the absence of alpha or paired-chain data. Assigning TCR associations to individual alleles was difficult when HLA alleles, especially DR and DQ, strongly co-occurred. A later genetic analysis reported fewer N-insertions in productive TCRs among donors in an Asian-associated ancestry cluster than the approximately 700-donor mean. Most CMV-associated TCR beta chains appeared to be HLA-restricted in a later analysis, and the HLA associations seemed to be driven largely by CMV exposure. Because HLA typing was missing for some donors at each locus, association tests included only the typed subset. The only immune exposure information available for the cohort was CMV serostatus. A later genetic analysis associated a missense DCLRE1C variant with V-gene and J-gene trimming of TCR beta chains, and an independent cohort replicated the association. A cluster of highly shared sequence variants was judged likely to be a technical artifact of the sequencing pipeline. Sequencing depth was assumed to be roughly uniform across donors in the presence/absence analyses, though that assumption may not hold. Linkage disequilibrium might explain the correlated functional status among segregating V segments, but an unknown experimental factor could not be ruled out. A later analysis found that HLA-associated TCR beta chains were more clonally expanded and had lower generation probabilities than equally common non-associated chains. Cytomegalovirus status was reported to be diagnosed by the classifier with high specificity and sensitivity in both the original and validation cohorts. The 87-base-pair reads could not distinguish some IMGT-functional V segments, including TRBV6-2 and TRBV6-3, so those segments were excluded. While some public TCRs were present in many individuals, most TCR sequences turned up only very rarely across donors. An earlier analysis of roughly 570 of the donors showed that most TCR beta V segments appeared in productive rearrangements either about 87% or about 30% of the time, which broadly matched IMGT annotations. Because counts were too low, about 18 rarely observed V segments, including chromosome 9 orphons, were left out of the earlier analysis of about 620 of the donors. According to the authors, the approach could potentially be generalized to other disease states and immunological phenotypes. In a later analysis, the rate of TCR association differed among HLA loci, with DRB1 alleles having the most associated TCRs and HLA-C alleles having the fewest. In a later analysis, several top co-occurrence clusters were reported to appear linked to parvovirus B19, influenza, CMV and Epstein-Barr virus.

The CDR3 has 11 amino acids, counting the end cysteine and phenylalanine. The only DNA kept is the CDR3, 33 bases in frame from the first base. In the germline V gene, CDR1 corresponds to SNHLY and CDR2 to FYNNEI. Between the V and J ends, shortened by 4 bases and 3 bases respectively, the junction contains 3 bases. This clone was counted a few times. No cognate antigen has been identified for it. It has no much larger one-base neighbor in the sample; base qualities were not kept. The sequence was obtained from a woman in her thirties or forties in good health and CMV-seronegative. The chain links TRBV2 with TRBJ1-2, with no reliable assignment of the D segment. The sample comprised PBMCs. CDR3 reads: CASSAYYGYTF. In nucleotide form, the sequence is TGTGCCAGCAGTGCCTACTATGGCTACACCTTC.